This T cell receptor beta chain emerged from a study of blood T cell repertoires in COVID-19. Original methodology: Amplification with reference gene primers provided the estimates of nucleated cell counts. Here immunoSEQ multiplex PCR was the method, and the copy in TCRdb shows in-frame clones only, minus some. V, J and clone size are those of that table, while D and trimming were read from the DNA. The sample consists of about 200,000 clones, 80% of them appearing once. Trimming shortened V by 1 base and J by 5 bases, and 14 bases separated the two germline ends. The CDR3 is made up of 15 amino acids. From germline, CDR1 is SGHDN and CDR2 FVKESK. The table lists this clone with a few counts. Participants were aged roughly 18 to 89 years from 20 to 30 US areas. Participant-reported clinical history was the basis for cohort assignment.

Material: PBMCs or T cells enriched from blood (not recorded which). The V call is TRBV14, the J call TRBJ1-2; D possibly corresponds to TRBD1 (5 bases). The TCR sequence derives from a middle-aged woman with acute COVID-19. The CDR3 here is CASSQGGGLWYGYTF. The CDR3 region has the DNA TGTGCCAGCAGCCAAGGGGGCGGCCTCTGGTATGGCTACACCTTC.